In this sample, the clone carrying this T cell receptor beta chain turned up once. Its cognate antigen is unknown. The germline CDR1 and CDR2 sequences are MDHEN and SYDVKM. V lost 5 bases to trimming and J lost 2 bases; unmatched junction nucleotides: 6. The CDR3 is made up of 14 amino acids. This entry comes from a study of shared clonotypes between healthy human individuals. Study-wide results and limits: Non-shared clonotypes were found to have lower generation probabilities than the clonotypes that were shared by all four of the sorted-subset donors. The naive CD4 repertoires of a handful of donors were compared, and roughly 5% of clonotypes were shared.

Sequencing was performed with immunoSEQ multiplex PCR; in TCRdb, only in-frame clones are kept and a portion is missing. The sample shows more than 1,200,000 clones, approximately 98.5% of them seen only once. Sample: naive CD4+ T cells sorted from blood. Subset defined: CD45RA+ positively selected. The source of this sequence is a man aged 30 to 39 in good health. V is TRBV28 and J is TRBJ2-7, with TRBD1 matching over 7 bases. The CDR3: CASSRGTAAYEQYF. The CDR3 bases are TGTGCCAGCAGTCGAGGGACAGCTGCCTACGAGCAGTACTTC.